This is a list of T cell receptor beta chains from one sample in a study of vaccination and CD4 T cells after COVID-19. These receptors have no identified antigens. In TCRdb, the PCR reads were re-called with MiXCR into one record per CDR3 protein. Here the sample spans fewer than 15,000 distinct CDR3 sequences, approximately 40% being singletons. The sample consisted of CD4+ T cells from blood, cultured in vitro. The receptors shown here come from a human donor who had recovered from COVID-19. Both conserved end residues are part of each CDR3. The order of the fields is D gene, clone size, J gene, V gene, CDR3 protein, CDR3 DNA. The D gene is left open where the match is weak. Clone sizes are given selectively: once, few, many, or a class where the clone is expanded.

D: TRBD1; size: few; J: TRBJ2-3; V: TRBV27; CDR3: CASSLTGQNYDTQYF; DNA: TGTGCCAGCAGTCTTACGGGACAGAACTACGATACGCAGTATTTT
D: .; size: .; J: TRBJ1-6; V: TRBV19; CDR3: CASKKNNSPLHF; DNA: TGTGCCAGTAAGAAAAATAATTCACCCCTCCACTTT
D: TRBD2; size: .; J: TRBJ2-5; V: TRBV7-2; CDR3: CASSLRWGGQETQYF; DNA: TGTGCCAGCAGCCTAAGATGGGGGGGCCAAGAGACCCAGTACTTC
D: TRBD2; size: few; J: TRBJ2-2; V: TRBV7-2; CDR3: CASSLGGRAELTGELFF; DNA: TGTGCCAGCAGCTTAGGCGGGAGGGCCGAGCTCACCGGGGAGCTGTTTTTT
D: .; size: .; J: TRBJ2-5; V: TRBV12-3/TRBV12-4; CDR3: CASSFYGGDETQYF; DNA: TGTGCCAGCAGTTTTTACGGGGGAGACGAGACCCAGTACTTC
D: TRBD2; size: .; J: TRBJ2-7; V: TRBV14; CDR3: CASSHESGRSPEQYF; DNA: TGTGCCAGCAGCCATGAGAGCGGGAGGTCGCCCGAGCAGTACTTC
D: .; size: .; J: TRBJ2-1; V: TRBV19; CDR3: CASSIGVPYNEQFF; DNA: TGTGCCAGTAGTATCGGGGTCCCCTACAATGAGCAGTTCTTC
D: TRBD1; size: few; J: TRBJ1-2; V: TRBV2; CDR3: CASRTGGGGYTF; DNA: TGTGCCAGCAGGACAGGGGGCGGTGGCTACACCTTC
D: .; size: .; J: TRBJ1-2; V: TRBV12-3/TRBV12-4; CDR3: CASRRDIRSGYTF; DNA: TGTGCCAGCAGACGGGACATTCGGTCCGGCTACACCTTC
D: TRBD1; size: .; J: TRBJ1-1; V: TRBV6-1; CDR3: CASAGQGNTEAFF; DNA: TGTGCCAGCGCAGGACAGGGGAACACTGAAGCTTTCTTT
D: .; size: .; J: TRBJ2-3; V: TRBV5-4; CDR3: CASSLPPGTRTDTQYF; DNA: TGTGCCAGCAGCTTGCCCCCTGGGACCCGCACAGATACGCAGTATTTT
D: TRBD1; size: few; J: TRBJ1-1; V: TRBV7-6; CDR3: CASSLRGANTEAFF; DNA: TGTGCCAGCAGCCTCAGGGGGGCGAACACTGAAGCTTTCTTT
D: TRBD1; size: few; J: TRBJ1-1; V: TRBV2; CDR3: CASSERTGNTEAFF; DNA: TGTGCCAGCAGTGAAAGGACAGGGAACACTGAAGCTTTCTTT
D: .; size: few; J: TRBJ2-3; V: TRBV24-1; CDR3: CATSDSQTRTDTQYF; DNA: TGTGCCACCAGTGATTCCCAAACACGCACAGATACGCAGTATTTT
D: .; size: few; J: TRBJ1-2; V: TRBV24-1; CDR3: CATSGTNWDGYTF; DNA: TGTGCCACCAGTGGGACCAATTGGGATGGCTACACCTTC
D: .; size: .; J: TRBJ1-2; V: TRBV10-3; CDR3: CAINEIGSGGYGYTF; DNA: TGTGCCATCAACGAAATCGGCAGCGGCGGGTATGGCTACACCTTC
D: .; size: medium-sized; J: TRBJ2-7; V: TRBV20-1; CDR3: CSARSTPSSYEQYF; DNA: TGCAGTGCTAGATCGACACCGAGCTCCTACGAGCAGTACTTC
D: .; size: .; J: TRBJ2-2; V: TRBV7-2; CDR3: CASSLVRVSTGELFF; DNA: TGTGCCAGCAGCTTAGTACGCGTGTCCACCGGGGAGCTGTTTTTT
D: TRBD1; size: .; J: TRBJ2-1; V: TRBV20-1; CDR3: CSARSDRGRVYEQFF; DNA: TGCAGTGCTAGGTCGGACAGGGGACGGGTCTATGAGCAGTTCTTC
D: .; size: few; J: TRBJ1-2; V: TRBV19; CDR3: CASSSSVGYTF; DNA: TGTGCCAGTAGTAGCAGTGTTGGTTACACCTTC
D: .; size: .; J: TRBJ2-3; V: TRBV19; CDR3: CASSMLVIPDTQYF; DNA: TGTGCCAGTAGTATGCTGGTGATCCCAGATACGCAGTATTTT
D: TRBD1; size: once; J: TRBJ1-2; V: TRBV28; CDR3: CASSSWIGGAGYGYTF; DNA: TGTGCCAGCAGTTCCTGGATAGGGGGCGCGGGCTATGGCTACACCTTC
D: .; size: .; J: TRBJ1-2; V: TRBV5-4; CDR3: CASSLVGVYGYTF; DNA: TGTGCCAGCAGCTTGGTCGGCGTGTATGGCTACACCTTC
D: .; size: few; J: TRBJ1-2; V: TRBV30; CDR3: CAHRRVNYGYTF; DNA: TGTGCCCACCGACGCGTCAACTATGGCTACACCTTC
D: .; size: few; J: TRBJ1-6; V: TRBV19; CDR3: CASSGSSPLHF; DNA: TGTGCCAGTAGTGGGTCTTCACCCCTCCACTTT
D: .; size: few; J: TRBJ2-5; V: TRBV20-1; CDR3: CSARASQETQYF; DNA: TGCAGTGCTAGGGCTAGCCAAGAGACCCAGTACTTC
D: .; size: medium-sized; J: TRBJ2-1; V: TRBV28; CDR3: CASRGTSSYNEQFF; DNA: TGTGCCAGCCGCGGGACAAGCTCCTACAATGAGCAGTTCTTC
D: .; size: .; J: TRBJ1-1; V: TRBV2; CDR3: CASSEARGMTEAFF; DNA: TGTGCCAGCAGTGAAGCTAGGGGGATGACTGAAGCTTTCTTT
D: .; size: .; J: TRBJ2-3; V: TRBV5-6; CDR3: CASSLTATDTQYF; DNA: TGTGCCAGCAGCTTGACAGCCACAGATACGCAGTATTTT
D: .; size: .; J: TRBJ2-5; V: TRBV5-5; CDR3: CASSRNTGGRRQETQYF; DNA: TGTGCCAGCAGCCGTAACACCGGGGGGCGCCGACAAGAGACCCAGTACTTC
D: TRBD1; size: .; J: TRBJ1-1; V: TRBV6-1; CDR3: CASRLTGTGGVEAFF; DNA: TGTGCCAGCAGGCTTACCGGGACAGGTGGGGTTGAAGCTTTCTTT
D: .; size: .; J: TRBJ2-2; V: TRBV24-1; CDR3: CATSDVTENTGELFF; DNA: TGTGCCACCAGTGACGTGACAGAGAACACCGGGGAGCTGTTTTTT
D: .; size: few; J: TRBJ2-1; V: TRBV6-2/TRBV6-3; CDR3: CASSYTWAGRTYNEQFF; DNA: TGTGCCAGCAGTTACACCTGGGCAGGGAGGACCTACAATGAGCAGTTCTTC
D: .; size: few; J: TRBJ1-5; V: TRBV30; CDR3: CAWRGAGNNQPQHF; DNA: TGTGCCTGGAGAGGGGCAGGGAACAATCAGCCCCAGCATTTT
D: .; size: .; J: TRBJ2-1; V: TRBV27; CDR3: CASSFLRGDNEQFF; DNA: TGTGCCAGCAGTTTTTTGAGAGGGGACAATGAGCAGTTCTTC
D: .; size: .; J: TRBJ1-1; V: TRBV6-2/TRBV6-3; CDR3: CASSLMSGSWQTGTKSEAFF; DNA: TGTGCCAGCAGCCTCATGAGTGGGTCGTGGCAGACCGGGACCAAAAGTGAAGCTTTCTTT
D: .; size: few; J: TRBJ2-5; V: TRBV2; CDR3: CASSERTFETQYF; DNA: TGTGCCAGCAGTGAAAGGACTTTTGAGACCCAGTACTTC
D: TRBD1; size: .; J: TRBJ1-2; V: TRBV6-1; CDR3: CASSNRGPDYGYTF; DNA: TGTGCCAGCAGTAACAGGGGGCCGGACTATGGCTACACCTTC
D: .; size: .; J: TRBJ2-7; V: TRBV11-3; CDR3: CASSFGGGEDEQYF; DNA: TGTGCCAGCAGCTTTGGAGGGGGGGAGGACGAGCAGTACTTC
D: .; size: .; J: TRBJ1-5; V: TRBV2; CDR3: CASSKRTTSNQPQHF; DNA: TGTGCCAGCAGCAAGAGGACGACAAGCAATCAGCCCCAGCATTTT
D: .; size: .; J: TRBJ1-4; V: TRBV28; CDR3: CASSLSETEKLFF; DNA: TGTGCCAGCAGTTTATCTGAGACTGAAAAACTGTTTTTT
D: .; size: .; J: TRBJ2-2; V: TRBV24-1; CDR3: CATSRGGSTGELFF; DNA: TGTGCCACGTCCAGGGGGGGAAGCACCGGGGAGCTGTTTTTT
D: TRBD1; size: few; J: TRBJ2-7; V: TRBV30; CDR3: CAWSIPGQTPTEQYF; DNA: TGTGCCTGGAGCATCCCGGGACAGACTCCTACCGAGCAGTACTTC
D: TRBD1; size: few; J: TRBJ2-5; V: TRBV12-5; CDR3: CASGKGQGIQTQYF; DNA: TGTGCTAGTGGGAAGGGACAGGGGATCCAGACCCAGTACTTC
D: .; size: once; J: TRBJ1-6; V: TRBV11-2; CDR3: CASSSRVGADHSPLHF; DNA: TGTGCCAGCAGCTCGCGGGTGGGGGCAGATCATTCACCCCTCCACTTT
D: .; size: .; J: TRBJ1-2; V: TRBV20-1; CDR3: CSAPQAPGRYSRGYGYTF; DNA: TGCAGTGCTCCCCAAGCCCCGGGACGCTACTCAAGGGGCTATGGCTACACCTTC
D: .; size: few; J: TRBJ1-5; V: TRBV25-1; CDR3: CASSPRGGPNQPQHF; DNA: TGTGCCAGCAGCCCTAGGGGCGGACCCAATCAGCCCCAGCATTTT
D: .; size: .; J: TRBJ1-6; V: TRBV7-6; CDR3: CASSPTGGYNSPLHF; DNA: TGTGCCAGCAGCCCTACGGGGGGCTACAATTCACCCCTCCACTTT
D: .; size: .; J: TRBJ2-7; V: TRBV4-3; CDR3: CASSQGPFPSYEQYF; DNA: TGCGCCAGCAGCCAAGGGCCGTTCCCTTCCTACGAGCAGTACTTC
D: TRBD1; size: .; J: TRBJ1-6; V: TRBV28; CDR3: CASRRTGLSYNSPLHF; DNA: TGTGCCAGCAGACGGACAGGGCTCTCCTATAATTCACCCCTCCACTTT
D: .; size: few; J: TRBJ1-5; V: TRBV27; CDR3: CASSLDGGNQPQHF; DNA: TGTGCCAGCAGTTTAGACGGTGGCAATCAGCCCCAGCATTTT